This T cell receptor (beta chain) was captured by sequencing in a study of blood T cell repertoires in COVID-19. As for the study in general: Samples of COVID-19 (acute and convalescent) were obtained from the United States, Italy and Spain.

TCRdb's table, derived via immunoSEQ multiplex PCR, lists solely in-frame clones and lacks some. Of about 150,000 clones detected, more than 75% appear once; the ten largest clones hold less than 4.5%. The receptor was derived from a man aged 60 to 69 with acute or convalescent COVID-19. The sample taken for sequencing was peripheral blood.

The CDR3 sequence is CASSEFIGTVSDTQYF. CDR3 sequence (DNA): TGTGCCAGCAGTGAATTTATAGGGACAGTGTCGGATACGCAGTATTTT. The V gene is TRBV6-1, the J gene TRBJ2-3; 7 nucleotides line up with TRBD1. V shed 2 bases and J 6 bases; nucleotides not matched to a gene: 11. The germline CDR1 and CDR2 sequences are MNHNS and SASEGT. The CDR3 is 16 amino acids.